Listed below are T cell receptor beta chains from one sample, sequenced in a study of T cells in localized non-small cell lung cancer. Sequencing was performed with immunoSEQ multiplex PCR; in TCRdb, only in-frame clones are kept and a portion is missing. The sample records 50,000 or so clones, approximately 83% being singletons. Sample: peripheral blood, taken before any cancer treatment. Every receptor here comes from a female donor older than 55 with stage II squamous cell lung carcinoma. Each CDR3 is given with its conserved first and last residue. A D gene is named only where the DNA matches it firmly. The size field is filled for only some rows; it gives once, few, many or a size class.

>TRBV27|-|-|TRBJ2-6
TGTGCCAGCAGTTCCCTTTCTTCAGGTCGCTCTGGGGCCAACGTCCTGACTTTC
CASSSLSSGRSGANVLTF
>TRBV30|-|-|TRBJ1-2
TGTGCCTGGAGTGTGACAGTAAACTATGGCTACACCTTC
CAWSVTVNYGYTF
>TRBV5-1|-|TRBD1|TRBJ1-4
TGCGCCAGCAGCAGGGGACAGGGGGGAGATGAAAAACTGTTTTTT
CASSRGQGGDEKLFF
>TRBV7-9|-|-|TRBJ1-2
TGTGCCAGCATCTTACCGTCGGGGACGGGGACCTTC
CASILPSGTGTF
>TRBV9|-|-|TRBJ1-5
TGTGCCAGCAGCGTCGGGGTTTCGTGGAATCAGCCCCAGCATTTT
CASSVGVSWNQPQHF
>TRBV12-5|few|-|TRBJ1-5
TGTGCTAGTGGTGATGGACGGCCAAATCAGCCCCAGCATTTT
CASGDGRPNQPQHF
>TRBV7-2|once|-|TRBJ2-3
TGTGCCAGCAGCTTCTACAAGGATACGCAGTATTTT
CASSFYKDTQYF
>TRBV6-5|once|TRBD2|TRBJ2-5
TGTGCCAGCAGCGGGGGGGCCGCTTTAGAAGAGACCCAGTACTTC
CASSGGAALEETQYF
>TRBV18|-|TRBD2|TRBJ2-1
TGTGCCAGCTCACCACCAGCGGGGGGAGCCAATGAGCAGTTCTTC
CASSPPAGGANEQFF
>TRBV7-2|-|TRBD1|TRBJ1-2
TGTGCCAGCAGCTTTAGGACAGGGGCCGGCTATGGCTACACCTTC
CASSFRTGAGYGYTF
>TRBV5-4|-|-|TRBJ2-1
TGTGCCAGCAGCTCCCGATACAATGAGCAGTTCTTC
CASSSRYNEQFF
>TRBV7-2|-|-|TRBJ2-5
TGTGCCAGCAGTCCCGACTCCTCCCAAGAGACCCAGTACTTC
CASSPDSSQETQYF
>TRBV13|-|-|TRBJ2-5
TGTGCCAGCAGCTTATCAGAGACCCAGTACTTC
CASSLSETQYF
>TRBV7-9|once|-|TRBJ1-1
TGTGCCAGCAGCTTATACAGGGAATTGTGGCTGAACACTGAAGCTTTCTTT
CASSLYRELWLNTEAFF
>TRBV10-2|-|TRBD1|TRBJ1-4
TGCGCCAGCAGGAGGGACAGAGCAGCAACTAATGAAAAACTGTTTTTT
CASRRDRAATNEKLFF
>TRBV7-3|-|TRBD2|TRBJ2-1
TGTGCCAGCAGCTTAAGGGCTAGCGGGGTATCTGGTCTTGGCTACAATGAGCAGTTCTTC
CASSLRASGVSGLGYNEQFF
>TRBV5-5|-|-|TRBJ1-1
TGTGCCAGCGAGGGTCGTTGGGGAATGAACACTGAAGCTTTCTTT
CASEGRWGMNTEAFF
>TRBV19|-|-|TRBJ1-2
TGTGCCAGTAGTCGACCGAACTATGGCTACACCTTC
CASSRPNYGYTF
>TRBV15|-|TRBD2|TRBJ2-2
TGTGCCACCAGCTCGCAGCGGGGGGCAATCGGGGAGCTGTTTTTT
CATSSQRGAIGELFF
>TRBV11-2|-|-|TRBJ1-2
TGTGCCAGCAGCTTGGACTCGCCGGACCTATATGGCTACACCTTC
CASSLDSPDLYGYTF
>TRBV29-1|few|-|TRBJ1-2
TGCAGCGTTGTGTTGAGTACGGGGGGCTACACCTTC
CSVVLSTGGYTF
>TRBV25-1|-|TRBD1|TRBJ2-7
TGTGCCAGCTCACACAGGGGAGCCTACGAGCAGTACTTC
CASSHRGAYEQYF
>TRBV6-5|-|TRBD1|TRBJ2-7
TGTGCCAGCAGTAGGGACAGGGTGTTGGTGGGTGAGCAGTACTTC
CASSRDRVLVGEQYF
>TRBV20-1|few|-|TRBJ1-1
TGCAGTGCTAGAAGGTATTCTGAAGCTTTCTTT
CSARRYSEAFF
>TRBV5-1|-|TRBD2|TRBJ2-3
TGCGCCAGCCATGCGGGGGGCACAGATACGCAGTATTTT
CASHAGGTDTQYF
>TRBV5-4|-|TRBD1|TRBJ2-1
TGTGCCAGCAGCTTGGGGGACAGGGCAAGGAACAATGAGCAGTTCTTC
CASSLGDRARNNEQFF
>TRBV5-1|-|-|TRBJ1-2
TGCGCCAGCAGCTTGGACGGGATGGGCTACACCTTC
CASSLDGMGYTF
>TRBV5-1|-|-|TRBJ2-3
TGCGCCAGCAGCTTGGCGAGTGATACGCAGTATTTT
CASSLASDTQYF
>TRBV29-1|many|-|TRBJ2-7
TGCAGCGTTTGGGACGGATTGGGGGAGCAGTACTTC
CSVWDGLGEQYF
>TRBV29-1|-|TRBD2|TRBJ2-5
TGCAGCGTTCCCGTGACTAGCGGGGCCGAGACCCAGTACTTC
CSVPVTSGAETQYF
>TRBV14|-|TRBD1|TRBJ2-3
TGTGCCAGCAGCCTTACAGGGGGAAGAACAGATACGCAGTATTTT
CASSLTGGRTDTQYF
>TRBV19|-|-|TRBJ2-5
TGTGCCAGTATAGGGCAGGGGTGGGGAGAGACCCAGTACTTC
CASIGQGWGETQYF
>TRBV9|-|TRBD1|TRBJ1-1
TGTGCCAGCAGCCCCAGAGGGACAGGGACCACTGAAGCTTTCTTT
CASSPRGTGTTEAFF
>TRBV20-1|-|TRBD1|TRBJ1-1
TGCAGTGGACAGGGGGTCGCTGAAGCTTTCTTT
CSGQGVAEAFF
>TRBV7-9|few|TRBD1|TRBJ1-5
TGTGCCAGCAGCCTAAATTACAGGGGGCCTCAGCCCCAGCATTTT
CASSLNYRGPQPQHF
>TRBV4-3|-|-|TRBJ2-3
TGCGCCAGCAGCCAAGACCCCGGGGGCGGGGTGTCCGATACGCAGTATTTT
CASSQDPGGGVSDTQYF
>TRBV5-6|-|TRBD1|TRBJ1-1
TGTGCCAGCAGCCCACAACAGGGGGGTCTGTACACTGAAGCTTTCTTT
CASSPQQGGLYTEAFF
>TRBV4-2|-|-|TRBJ1-6
TGTGCCAGCAGCCAGTGGCAGGGCTTCTCCTATAATTCACCCCTCCACTTT
CASSQWQGFSYNSPLHF
>TRBV5-4|-|-|TRBJ2-3
TGTGCCAGCAGCTTGGATAGGGCAGATACGCAGTATTTT
CASSLDRADTQYF
>TRBV19|-|TRBD2|TRBJ2-5
TGTGCCAGCGCACTAGCGGGGACGCGAGAGACCCAGTACTTC
CASALAGTRETQYF
>TRBV10-3|-|-|TRBJ2-7
TGTGCCATCATGTCAGCGGGCGCCTACGAGCAGTACTTC
CAIMSAGAYEQYF
>TRBV7-9|-|TRBD2|TRBJ2-1
TGTGCCAGCAGCTTTACCCGGAAGCGGGGGCACAATGAGCAGTTCTTC
CASSFTRKRGHNEQFF
>TRBV5-5|-|-|TRBJ2-5
TGTGCCAGCAGTACGGGTTTCGAAGAGACCCAGTACTTC
CASSTGFEETQYF
>TRBV19|-|-|TRBJ1-2
TGTGCCAGTAGTATAAGTTCGGGGGCACGGAGGGGGTATGGCTACACCTTC
CASSISSGARRGYGYTF
>TRBV5-1|-|-|TRBJ1-3
TGCGCCAGCAGCTTAGGCGACTACAGGGTTGGAAACACCATATATTTT
CASSLGDYRVGNTIYF
>TRBV5-1|-|-|TRBJ1-3
TGCGCCAGCAGCTCAGAAACAGCCACCTCTGGAAACACCATATATTTT
CASSSETATSGNTIYF